Reported below is one TCR beta chain. Which antigen it targets is not known. The record has no base qualities; no much larger clone is one base away. The CDR3 regions of human TCRbeta chains were analyzed by immunosequencing. Processing in the source paper ran as follows. Repertoire TCRs were matched against a reference library of SARS-CoV-2-specific TCRs generated with the MIRA antigen-specificity platform. Breadth meant the fraction of unique TCRs that were SARS-CoV-2-associated, whereas depth meant the fraction of total T cells that were SARS-CoV-2-associated. Using the MIRA data, every spike-specific TCR was mapped to the spike region that the TCR reacted to and assigned to either a CD4 or a CD8 class. Log10-transformed breadth and depth values were compared by one-way ANOVA with Sidak's multiple comparisons tests. Here the immuneACCESS table is served through TCRdb, limited to in-frame sequences with V and J called. Missing clones are a known gap in these copies; in checked studies unresolved V genes cover under half, and the rest lacks a known reason. D and trimming were read from the DNA, whereas the V and J calls and clone size are those reported in that table. Here the sample has 100,000 to 150,000 clones; roughly 89% occur a single time. Clones ranked in the top ten supply 25% to 35% of the sample.

Explained via the paper, the time point label denotes: baseline before first vaccination. Vaccinee samples were obtained from the UK trials COV001 and COV002, which included a single-blind randomized controlled phase 2/3 trial of AZD1222 (ChAdOx1 nCoV-19) in healthy adults. For TCRbeta chain sequencing, PBMC samples from trial participants were taken at day 0 and at day 28 after the second dose. These data are taken from a study of T cell responses to AZD1222 COVID-19 vaccine (dated by TCRdb to about 2021). About the full investigation: AZD1222 recipients whose second dose came at about 4 weeks and those whose second dose came at about 12 weeks were combined into one group, since spike-specific TCR depth and breadth did not differ between the two schedules. A total of approximately 240 trial participants underwent TCR sequencing, of whom 200 to 220 received two doses of AZD1222 and about 25 received two doses of the MenACWY control vaccine. Enrollment into the trials was organized by age into subgroups of 18-55, 56-69 and 70-plus years, and those subgroups contained about 160, 30 and 59 TCR-sequenced participants, respectively. Results the study describes overall, beyond this receptor: The 56-69-year group was small, and its depth increase did not reach significance, likely because of low power. Participants were mostly white British and included more females than males, and it was suggested by the authors that clonal diversity may have been underestimated. Because no samples from the day 14 peak response were available, repertoires could be characterized only after the peak T cell response. After two AZD1222 doses, both the breadth and the depth of spike-specific TCRs were significantly higher than at day 0 and than in MenACWY recipients. Conclusions about previously exposed vaccinees are limited, since just six or seven AZD1222 recipients were seropositive for SARS-CoV-2 at baseline. CD4 TCRs associated with the vaccine covered the entire spike protein, and the dominant responses were in regions 160-218 and 743-854. Reportedly, almost half of the unique spike-specific TCRs recognized epitopes lying outside the regions that are mutated in the B.1.351 and B.1.1.7 variants.

This clonotype was obtained from an adult in good health. This specimen consisted of peripheral blood, obtained on day 0 of AZD1222 vaccination.

CDR3 sequence: CATSRDRGGRAFF. The DNA is TGTGCCACCAGCAGAGATCGGGGAGGGCGGGCTTTCTTT. The rearrangement combines TRBV15 with TRBJ1-1; the D gene assignment is ambiguous. The trim is 0 bases for V and 11 bases for J, with a gap of 13 bases between the germline ends. The CDR3 has 13 amino acids, counting the end cysteine and phenylalanine. Only CDR3 DNA is held: 39 bases, read in frame from base 1. In the germline V gene (reference sequence), CDR1 corresponds to LNHNV and CDR2 to YYDKDF.